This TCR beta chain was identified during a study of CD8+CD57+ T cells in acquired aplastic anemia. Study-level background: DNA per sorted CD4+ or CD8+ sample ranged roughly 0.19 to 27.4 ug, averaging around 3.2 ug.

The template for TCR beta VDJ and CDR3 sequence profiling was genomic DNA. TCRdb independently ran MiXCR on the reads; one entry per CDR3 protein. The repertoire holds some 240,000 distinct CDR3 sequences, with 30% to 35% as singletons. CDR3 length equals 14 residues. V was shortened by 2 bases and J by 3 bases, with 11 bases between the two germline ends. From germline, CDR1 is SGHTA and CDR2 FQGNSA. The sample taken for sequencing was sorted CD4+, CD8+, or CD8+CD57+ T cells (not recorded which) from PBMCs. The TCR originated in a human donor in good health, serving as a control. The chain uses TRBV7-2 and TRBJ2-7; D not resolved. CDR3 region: CASSLFRAGYEQYF. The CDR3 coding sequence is TGTGCCAGCAGCTTATTTCGGGCCGGCTACGAGCAGTACTTC.